The 9 T cell receptor beta chains below come from one sample, sequenced in a study of cytomegalovirus exposure and HLA in healthy donors. Assay: immunoSEQ multiplex PCR; the TCRdb copy retains only in-frame clones and omits some. The sample has 250,000 or so clones, more than 85% seen once. Sequencing was carried out using PBMCs. The receptors here all came from a young man in good health and CMV-seropositive.

The V gene is TRBV18, the J gene TRBJ2-7; TRBD1 matches 11 bases. CDR3 length: 15 amino acids. Germline V gene sequence: CDR1 KGHSH, CDR2 LQKENI. The V segment lost 5 bases and the J segment 2 bases; nucleotides outside the gene matches: 5. The CDR3 loop is CASSRDRGDTYEQYF. The CDR3, as DNA: TGTGCCAGCTCAAGGGACAGGGGGGATACCTACGAGCAGTACTTC.

This clone was recorded once. V usage is TRBV5-6 and J usage is TRBJ2-7; the match to TRBD2 covers 16 bases. CDR1 is SGHDT and CDR2 is YYEEEE in the germline V gene. Trimming at V came to 4 bases and at J to 4 bases, leaving 14 bases not matched to a gene. CDR3 length equals 19 residues. The CDR3 reads CASSPREPGLAGGQYEQYF. Here the CDR3 DNA reads TGTGCCAGCAGCCCGCGGGAGCCGGGACTAGCGGGAGGGCAATACGAGCAGTACTTC.

The chain employs TRBV13 and TRBJ2-7, with 7 bases identical to TRBD2. The CDR3 loop spans 16 amino acids. Germline V lookup: CDR1 PRHDT, CDR2 FYEKMQ (reference sequence). The junction had 14 bases not matched to a gene; V was cut back by 4 bases and J by 5 bases. The CDR3 DNA is TGTGCCAGCAGCTCCCTACCGGGACTACCACCCCACGAGCAGTACTTC. Translated: CASSSLPGLPPHEQYF. The whole variable domain, filled in from reference TRBV13 and TRBJ2-7, reads AAGVIQSPRHLIKEKRETATLKCYPIPRHDTVYWYQQGPGQDPQFLISFYEKMQSDKGSIPDRFSAQQFSDYHSELNMSSLELGDSALYFCASSSLPGLPPHEQYFGPGTRLTVT.

The V gene is TRBV5-1, the J gene TRBJ2-3, with D possibly matching TRBD2 (6 bases). This CDR3 spans 13 amino acids. V was shortened by 2 bases and J by 3 bases, with 7 bases between the two germline ends. Germline V gene sequence: CDR1 SGHRS, CDR2 YFSETQ. CDR3 sequence: CASSFGGTDTQYF. The CDR3 DNA reads TGCGCCAGCAGCTTTGGAGGGACAGATACGCAGTATTTT.

The chain combines TRBV4-1 with TRBJ2-5; D not resolved. V lost 1 base to trimming and J lost 7 bases, with 10 bases between them. Germline CDR1 reads MGHRA; CDR2 reads YSYEKL. This CDR3 is built from 13 residues. Written as DNA, the CDR3 is TGCGCCAGCAGCCAAGTAGGATATCGGACCCAGTACTTC. It specifies CASSQVGYRTQYF.

For this clone: Distinct nucleotide sequences in the sample also encode this CDR3. The rearrangement joins TRBV28 to TRBJ1-2; tentative D call: TRBD1 (6 bases). The CDR3 spans 13 residues. The germline CDR1 and CDR2 sequences are MDHEN and SYDVKM. V was trimmed by 3 bases and J by 2 bases, leaving 7 bases between them. The CDR3 here is CASSFTGNYGYTF. The DNA of the CDR3 is TGTGCCAGCAGTTTTACAGGGAACTATGGCTACACCTTC.

The genes are TRBV4-3 and TRBJ1-2; tentatively, D is TRBD1 (6 bases). The length of the CDR3 is 15 residues. Trimming took 0 bases from V and 3 from J, leaving 11 bases between them. Germline CDR1 reads LGHNA; CDR2 reads YSLEER. CDR3 protein: CASSQDSAGDYGYTF. As DNA, the CDR3 is TGCGCCAGCAGCCAAGATTCAGCAGGGGACTATGGCTACACCTTC.

The V gene is TRBV7-6, the J gene TRBJ2-3; D possibly matches TRBD1 or TRBD2 (5 bases each). The CDR3 is 16 residues long. Germline V gives CDR1 SGHVS, CDR2 FNYEAQ. V was shortened by 0 bases and J by 0 bases, with 10 bases between the two germline ends. This chain's CDR3 is CASSLAGAPSTDTQYF. The CDR3 bases are TGTGCCAGCAGCTTAGCCGGGGCACCGAGCACAGATACGCAGTATTTT.

This chain links TRBV29-1 with TRBJ1-1, with unresolved D. The CDR3 consists of 15 residues. The germline gives CDR1 SQVTM, CDR2 ANQGSEA. Trimming removed 4 bases from V and 1 base from J, with 16 bases in between. The CDR3 nucleotides read TGCAGCGTTGGAGTCCGGGGAGGTGGGAACACTGAAGCTTTCTTT. This gives the protein CSVGVRGGGNTEAFF.